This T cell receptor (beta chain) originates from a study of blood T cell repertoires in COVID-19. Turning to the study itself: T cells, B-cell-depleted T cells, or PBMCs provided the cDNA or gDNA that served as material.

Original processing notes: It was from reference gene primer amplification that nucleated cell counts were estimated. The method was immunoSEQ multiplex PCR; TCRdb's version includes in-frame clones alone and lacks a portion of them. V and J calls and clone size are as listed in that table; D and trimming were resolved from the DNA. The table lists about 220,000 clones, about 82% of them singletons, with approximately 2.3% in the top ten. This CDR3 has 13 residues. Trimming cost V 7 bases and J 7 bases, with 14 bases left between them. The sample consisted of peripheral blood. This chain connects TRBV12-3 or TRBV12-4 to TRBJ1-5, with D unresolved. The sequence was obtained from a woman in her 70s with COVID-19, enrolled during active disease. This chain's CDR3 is CASKLGEGQPQHF. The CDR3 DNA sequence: TGTGCCAGCAAGTTGGGAGAGGGACAGCCCCAGCATTTT.